A single sample gave rise to the 8 T cell receptor beta chains below, sequenced in a study of blood T cell repertoires in COVID-19. Generated by immunoSEQ multiplex PCR, the TCRdb table keeps only in-frame clones and is missing some. The data contain 150,000 to 200,000 clones, over 75% of them singletons. Material for sequencing was PBMCs or T cells enriched from blood (not recorded which). All receptors derive from a man in his fifties who had recovered from COVID-19.

DNA of the CDR3: TGTGCCAGCAGTTATGGGCAACGGGAGACCCAGTACTTC. Residues: CASSYGQRETQYF. V is TRBV28 and J is TRBJ2-5; D uncertain. V dropped 4 bases and J dropped 5 bases, with 11 bases sitting between them. The CDR3 spans 13 residues. Germline lookup yields CDR1 MDHEN and CDR2 SYDVKM.

In its sample, this clone was seen a few times. The genes are TRBV11-3 and TRBJ2-1; 11 bases line up with TRBD1. Germline V lookup: CDR1 SGHNT, CDR2 YENEEA. CDR3 size: 16 residues. V shed 5 bases, J shed 3 bases, and the junction held 6 bases outside the gene matches. The CDR3 sequence: CASSLPGTGGYNEQFF. CDR3 in DNA: TGTGCCAGCAGCCTTCCAGGGACAGGGGGCTACAATGAGCAGTTCTTC. The full variable domain, its missing parts supplied by reference TRBV11-3 and TRBJ2-1, is EAGVVQSPRYKIIEKKQPVAFWCNPISGHNTLYWYLQNLGQGPELLIRYENEEAVDDSQLPKDRFSAERLKGVDSTLKIQPAELGDSAVYLCASSLPGTGGYNEQFFGPGTRLTVL.

This clone was counted a single time. The chain combines TRBV27 with TRBJ2-2, with 9 bases lining up with TRBD1. Germline V gene sequence: CDR1 MNHEY, CDR2 SMNVEV (reference sequence). J was trimmed by 5 bases and V by 6 bases; bases with no gene match: 7. The CDR3 extends over 15 amino acids. This CDR3 reads CASSPGQGETGELFF. The CDR3 coding sequence is TGTGCCAGCAGCCCGGGACAGGGCGAAACCGGGGAGCTGTTTTTT.

The chain employs TRBV28 and TRBJ2-1; 7 bases are shared with TRBD2. Germline V gene data show CDR1 as MDHEN and CDR2 as SYDVKM. After removal of 7 bases from V and 7 bases from J, the junction contained 7 bases not matched to a gene. This CDR3 spans 13 amino acids. CDR3 coding DNA: TGTGCCAGCACCCCCGGACTAGTTAATGAGCAGTTCTTC. Protein product: CASTPGLVNEQFF.

The chain recombines TRBV18 with TRBJ2-7; D not certain. Per germline, CDR1 KGHSH and CDR2 LQKENI. Deletions cut 3 bases from V and 0 bases from J, with 12 bases between. The length of the CDR3 is 15 residues. CDR3 sequence (DNA): TGTGCCAGCTCACCGTCCCCTCTGAGCTCCTACGAGCAGTACTTC. It yields the protein CASSPSPLSSYEQYF.

V gene TRBV20-1 combines with J gene TRBJ2-3; D may be TRBD1 (6 bases). CDR1 and CDR2 from the germline V gene are DFQATT and SNEGSKA (reference sequence). This CDR3 comprises 11 residues. Deletions cut 5 bases from V and 6 bases from J, with 9 bases between. The CDR3 DNA reads as TGCAGTGCTTACAGGGCGGATACGCAGTATTTT. This sequence encodes CSAYRADTQYF.

This chain joins TRBV5-1 and TRBJ2-3; D possibly corresponds to TRBD2 (6 bases). Germline V gives CDR1 SGHRS, CDR2 YFSETQ. V shed 4 bases and J shed 6 bases, with 15 bases lying between them. This CDR3 has 14 amino acids. CDR3 sequence: CASSVTAGQDTQYF. CDR3 DNA sequence: TGCGCCAGCAGCGTCACAGCGGGTCAGGATACGCAGTATTTT.

The gene calls are TRBV20-1 and TRBJ2-1, with D uncertain. From germline, CDR1 is DFQATT and CDR2 SNEGSKA (reference sequence). Trimming stripped 4 bases from V and 7 bases from J, with 8 bases between. The CDR3 runs 11 residues. The CDR3 DNA reads TGCAGTGCTACTCCGCGAAATGAGCAGTTCTTC. Its protein product is CSATPRNEQFF.